A single T cell receptor (beta chain) is shown here with its context. In germline, CDR1 is MNHEY, CDR2 SMNVEV (reference sequence). The CDR3 has 14 amino acids. Trimming removed 6 bases from V and 4 bases from J, with 15 bases in between. This table comes from immunoSEQ multiplex PCR, and its TCRdb copy is limited to in-frame clones, with some not included. The profile shows about 220,000 clones, around three quarters of them singletons. The data belong to a study of blood T cell repertoires in COVID-19. In the study overall: Acute and convalescent COVID-19 specimens originated in the United States, Italy and Spain.

Material: peripheral blood. The clonotype was recovered from a woman in her seventies with acute or convalescent COVID-19. The J gene is TRBJ2-5, the V gene TRBV27; the D gene is possibly TRBD2 (5 bases). The CDR3 bases are TGTGCCAGCAGCCCCCGGGGTTTTGGAGAGACCCAGTACTTC. This encodes CASSPRGFGETQYF.